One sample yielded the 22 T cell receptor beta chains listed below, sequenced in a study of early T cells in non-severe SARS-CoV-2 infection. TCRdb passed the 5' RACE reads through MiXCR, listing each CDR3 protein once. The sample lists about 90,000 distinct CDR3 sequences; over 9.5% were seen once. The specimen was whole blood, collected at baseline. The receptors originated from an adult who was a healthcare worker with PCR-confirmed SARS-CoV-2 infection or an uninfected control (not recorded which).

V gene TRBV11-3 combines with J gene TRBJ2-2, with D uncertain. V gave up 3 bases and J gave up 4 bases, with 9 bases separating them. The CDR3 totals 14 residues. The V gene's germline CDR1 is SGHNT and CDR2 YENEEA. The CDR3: CASSFKGFTGELFF. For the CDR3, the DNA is TGTGCCAGCAGCTTCAAAGGGTTCACCGGGGAGCTGTTTTTT.

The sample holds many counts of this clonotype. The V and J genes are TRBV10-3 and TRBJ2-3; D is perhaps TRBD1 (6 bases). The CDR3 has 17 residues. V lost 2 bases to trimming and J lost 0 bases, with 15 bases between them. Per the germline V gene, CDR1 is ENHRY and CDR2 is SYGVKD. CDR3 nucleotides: TGTGCCATCAGTGAGACATCCGGACAGATTAGCACAGATACGCAGTATTTT. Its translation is CAISETSGQISTDTQYF.

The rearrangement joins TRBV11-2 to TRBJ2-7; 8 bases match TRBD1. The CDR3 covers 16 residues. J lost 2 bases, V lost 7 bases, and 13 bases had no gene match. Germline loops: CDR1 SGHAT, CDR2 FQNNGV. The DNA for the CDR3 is TGTGCCAGCACCTCACCTCTCGGGACAGGAACCTACGAGCAGTACTTC. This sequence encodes CASTSPLGTGTYEQYF. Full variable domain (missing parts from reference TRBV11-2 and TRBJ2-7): EAGVAQSPRYKIIEKRQSVAFWCNPISGHATLYWYQQILGQGPKLLIQFQNNGVVDDSQLPKDRFSAERLKGVDSTLKIQPAKLEDSAVYLCASTSPLGTGTYEQYFGPGTRLTVT.

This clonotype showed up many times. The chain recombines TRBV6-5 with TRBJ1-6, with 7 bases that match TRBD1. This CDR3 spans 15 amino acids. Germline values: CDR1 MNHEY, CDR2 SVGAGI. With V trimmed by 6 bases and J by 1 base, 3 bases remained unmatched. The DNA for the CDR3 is TGTGCCAGCAGACCGACAGGGTCCTATAATTCACCCCTCCACTTT. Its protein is CASRPTGSYNSPLHF.

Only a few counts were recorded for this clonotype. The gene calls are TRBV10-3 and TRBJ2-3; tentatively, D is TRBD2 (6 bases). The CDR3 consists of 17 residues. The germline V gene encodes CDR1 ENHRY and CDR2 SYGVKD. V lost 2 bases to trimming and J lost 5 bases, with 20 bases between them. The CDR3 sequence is CAISEPPWASAEDTQYF. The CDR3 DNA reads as TGTGCCATCAGTGAGCCCCCCTGGGCTAGCGCGGAAGATACGCAGTATTTT.

The CDR3 nucleotides read TGTGCCAGCAGCGTAGCGAATTTCTATGGCTACACCTTC. This gives the protein CASSVANFYGYTF. The genes are TRBV9 and TRBJ1-2, with unresolved D. Trimming shortened V by 0 bases and J by 4 bases, and 7 bases separated the two germline ends. Looked up from germline, CDR1 is SGDLS and CDR2 is YYNGEE. This CDR3 region has 13 residues. Full variable domain (missing parts from reference TRBV9 and TRBJ1-2): DSGVTQTPKHLITATGQRVTLRCSPRSGDLSVYWYQQSLDQGLQFLIQYYNGEERAKGNILERFSAQQFPDLHSELNLSSLELGDSALYFCASSVANFYGYTFGSGTRLTVV.

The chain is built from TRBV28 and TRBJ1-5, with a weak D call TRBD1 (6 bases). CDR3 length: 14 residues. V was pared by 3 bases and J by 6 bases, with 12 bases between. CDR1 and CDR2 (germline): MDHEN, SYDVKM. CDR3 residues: CASSFAGVAQPQHF. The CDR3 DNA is TGTGCCAGCAGTTTTGCAGGGGTAGCTCAGCCCCAGCATTTT.

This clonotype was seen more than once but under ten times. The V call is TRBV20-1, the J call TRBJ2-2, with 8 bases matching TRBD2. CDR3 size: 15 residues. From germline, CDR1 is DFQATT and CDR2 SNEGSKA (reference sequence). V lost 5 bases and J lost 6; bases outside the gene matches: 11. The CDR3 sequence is CSAPKLAGGAGELFF. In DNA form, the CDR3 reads TGCAGTGCTCCTAAACTTGCGGGGGGCGCCGGGGAGCTGTTTTTT.

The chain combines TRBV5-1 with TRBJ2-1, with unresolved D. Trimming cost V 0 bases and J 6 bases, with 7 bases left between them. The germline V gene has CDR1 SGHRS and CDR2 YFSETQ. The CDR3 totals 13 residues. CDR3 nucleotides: TGCGCCAGCAGCTTGGACACGCCCAATGAGCAGTTCTTC. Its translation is CASSLDTPNEQFF. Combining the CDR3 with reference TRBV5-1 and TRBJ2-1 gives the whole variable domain KAGVTQTPRYLIKTRGQQVTLSCSPISGHRSVSWYQQTPGQGLQFLFEYFSETQRNKGNFPGRFSGRQFSNSRSEMNVSTLELGDSALYLCASSLDTPNEQFFGPGTRLTVL.

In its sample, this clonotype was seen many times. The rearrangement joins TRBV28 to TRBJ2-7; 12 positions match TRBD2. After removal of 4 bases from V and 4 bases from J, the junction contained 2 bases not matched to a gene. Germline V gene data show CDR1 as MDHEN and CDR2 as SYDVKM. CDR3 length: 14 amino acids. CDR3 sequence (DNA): TGTGCCAGCAGTTCAACTAGCGGGAGGTACGAGCAGTACTTC. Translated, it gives CASSSTSGRYEQYF.

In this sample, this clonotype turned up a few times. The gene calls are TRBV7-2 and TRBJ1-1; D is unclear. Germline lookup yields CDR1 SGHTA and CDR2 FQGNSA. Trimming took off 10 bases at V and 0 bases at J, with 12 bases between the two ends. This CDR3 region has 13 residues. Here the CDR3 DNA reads TGTGCCACCCTTAGACGGCTGAACACTGAAGCTTTCTTT. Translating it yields CATLRRLNTEAFF. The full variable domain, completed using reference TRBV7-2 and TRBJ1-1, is GAGVSQSPSNKVTEKGKDVELRCDPISGHTALYWYRQSLGQGLEFLIYFQGNSAPDKSGLPSDRFSAERTGGSVSTLTIQRTQQEDSAVYLCATLRRLNTEAFFGQGTRLTVV.

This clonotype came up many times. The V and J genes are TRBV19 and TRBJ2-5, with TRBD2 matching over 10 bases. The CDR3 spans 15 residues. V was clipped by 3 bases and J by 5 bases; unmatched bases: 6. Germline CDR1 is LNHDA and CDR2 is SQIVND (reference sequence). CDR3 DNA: TGTGCCAGTAGTATTGGAGCGGGAGGGACGGAGACCCAGTACTTC. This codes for CASSIGAGGTETQYF.

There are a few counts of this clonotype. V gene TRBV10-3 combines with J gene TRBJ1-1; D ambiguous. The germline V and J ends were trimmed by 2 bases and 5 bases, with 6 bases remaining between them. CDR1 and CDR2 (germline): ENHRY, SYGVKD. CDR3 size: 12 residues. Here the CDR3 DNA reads TGTGCCATCAGTGAGGGGCAGACTGAAGCTTTCTTT. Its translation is CAISEGQTEAFF.

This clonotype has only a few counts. CDR3 coding DNA: TGTGCCAGCAGTTTAGTCGAGGGTTCCTACGAGCAGTACTTC. This translates into CASSLVEGSYEQYF. This chain links TRBV12-3 or TRBV12-4 with TRBJ2-7; D is possibly TRBD2 (5 bases). The germline V and J ends were trimmed by 1 base and 1 base, with 8 bases remaining between them. The CDR3 is made up of 14 amino acids.

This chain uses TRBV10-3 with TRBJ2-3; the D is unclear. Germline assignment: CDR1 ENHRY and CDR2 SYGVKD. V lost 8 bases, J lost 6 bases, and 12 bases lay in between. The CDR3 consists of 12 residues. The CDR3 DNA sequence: TGTGCCATCGCCGGAAAGTCCGATACGCAGTATTTT. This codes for CAIAGKSDTQYF.

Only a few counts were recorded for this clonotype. CDR3 residues: CASSPTTVQPQHF. CDR3 coding DNA: TGTGCCAGCTCACCAACGACCGTGCAGCCCCAGCATTTT. The V call is TRBV18, the J call TRBJ1-5; unclear D gene. Deletions cut 2 bases from V and 7 bases from J, with 9 bases between. Germline CDR1 reads KGHSH; CDR2 reads LQKENI. The CDR3 sequence is 13 residues long.

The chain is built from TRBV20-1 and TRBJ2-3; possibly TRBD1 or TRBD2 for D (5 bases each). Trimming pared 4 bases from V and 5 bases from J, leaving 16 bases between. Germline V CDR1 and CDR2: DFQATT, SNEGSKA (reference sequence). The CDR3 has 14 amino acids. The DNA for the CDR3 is TGCAGTGCTAAGAGGGGTGGTCGGGGAGATACGCAGTATTTT. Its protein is CSAKRGGRGDTQYF.

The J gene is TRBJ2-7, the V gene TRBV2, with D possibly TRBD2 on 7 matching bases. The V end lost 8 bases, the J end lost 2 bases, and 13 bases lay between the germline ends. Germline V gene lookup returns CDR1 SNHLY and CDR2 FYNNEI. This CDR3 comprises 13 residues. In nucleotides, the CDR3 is TGTGCCAGCGGAAGGGAGGGGGCCTACGAGCAGTACTTC. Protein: CASGREGAYEQYF.

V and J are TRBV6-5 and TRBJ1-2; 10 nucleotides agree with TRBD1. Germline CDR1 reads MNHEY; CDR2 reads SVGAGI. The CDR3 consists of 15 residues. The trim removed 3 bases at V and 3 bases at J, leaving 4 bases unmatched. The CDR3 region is CASSYRDRGHYGYTF. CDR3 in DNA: TGTGCCAGCAGTTATCGCGACAGGGGGCACTATGGCTACACCTTC.

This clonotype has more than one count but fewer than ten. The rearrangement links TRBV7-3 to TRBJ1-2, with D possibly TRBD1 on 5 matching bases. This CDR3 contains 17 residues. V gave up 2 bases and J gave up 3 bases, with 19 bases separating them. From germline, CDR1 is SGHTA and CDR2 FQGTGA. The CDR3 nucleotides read TGTGCCAGCAGCTTATGGGGACCGGGAACGAAGCACTATGGCTACACCTTC. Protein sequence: CASSLWGPGTKHYGYTF.

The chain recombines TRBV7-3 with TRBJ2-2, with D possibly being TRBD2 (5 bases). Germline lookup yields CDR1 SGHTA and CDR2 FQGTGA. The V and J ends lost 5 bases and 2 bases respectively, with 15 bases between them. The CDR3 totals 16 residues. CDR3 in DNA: TGTGCCAGCAGCCCCCGGGCGGGTTTAAACACCGGGGAGCTGTTTTTT. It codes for CASSPRAGLNTGELFF.

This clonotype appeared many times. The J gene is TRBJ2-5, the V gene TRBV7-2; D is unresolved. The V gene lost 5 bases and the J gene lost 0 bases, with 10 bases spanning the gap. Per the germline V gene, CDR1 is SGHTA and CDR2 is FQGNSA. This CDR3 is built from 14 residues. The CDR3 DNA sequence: TGTGCCAGCAGCCCCGACTCGAACCAAGAGACCCAGTACTTC. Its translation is CASSPDSNQETQYF. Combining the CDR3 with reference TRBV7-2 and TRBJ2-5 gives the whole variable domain GAGVSQSPSNKVTEKGKDVELRCDPISGHTALYWYRQSLGQGLEFLIYFQGNSAPDKSGLPSDRFSAERTGGSVSTLTIQRTQQEDSAVYLCASSPDSNQETQYFGPGTRLLVL.